This T cell receptor beta chain originates from a study of blood T cell repertoires in COVID-19. Looking at the study overall: The samples span acute and convalescent COVID-19 from the United States, Italy and Spain.

Looked up from germline, CDR1 is SGHTA and CDR2 is FQGNSA. Trimming removed 1 base from V and 9 bases from J, with 10 bases in between. The CDR3 has 14 residues. Original analysis: Using reference gene primer amplification, nucleated cell counts were estimated. TCRdb's copy holds only in-frame clones and misses some; the assay was immunoSEQ multiplex PCR. That table supplies the V and J calls and clone size; D and trimming were determined from the DNA. Among a few hundred thousand clones listed, around 81% were seen once. Seattle's cohort entered during active infection and was followed longitudinally.

Sequencing used peripheral blood. This TCR was sampled from a person aged 65 to 85 with COVID-19, enrolled during active disease. V is TRBV7-2 and J is TRBJ1-6; D is unresolved. The CDR3 protein is CASSLVGSVSPLHF. The DNA of the CDR3 is TGTGCCAGCAGCTTAGTCGGTTCGGTTTCACCCCTCCACTTT. The complete variable domain, with remaining parts taken from reference TRBV7-2 and TRBJ1-6, reads GAGVSQSPSNKVTEKGKDVELRCDPISGHTALYWYRQSLGQGLEFLIYFQGNSAPDKSGLPSDRFSAERTGGSVSTLTIQRTQQEDSAVYLCASSLVGSVSPLHFGNGTRLTVT.